This entry lists 24 T cell receptor beta chains sequenced from one sample in a study of T cell repertoires in cytomegalovirus infection. TCRdb re-analysed the reads in MiXCR, keeping a single row per CDR3 protein. The repertoire holds about 300,000 distinct CDR3 sequences, with 8% to 10% as singletons. Sequencing was performed on PBMCs. These receptors were obtained from a human donor in good health (CMV status not recorded). Some clones in this sample may be carry-over from other donors' samples.

This clonotype has only a few counts. The CDR3 loop reads CASSLREKSSGNTIYF. The CDR3 DNA reads TGCGCCAGCAGCTTACGTGAAAAGAGCTCTGGAAACACCATATATTTT. This chain joins TRBV5-1 and TRBJ1-3, with D unresolved. Germline assignment: CDR1 SGHRS and CDR2 YFSETQ. The CDR3 has 16 amino acids. The ends were cut back, 2 bases at V and 0 bases at J, with 12 bases in the middle.

The table lists this clonotype with many counts. The J gene is TRBJ1-1, the V gene TRBV6-1, with D hard to call. Trimming shortened V by 7 bases and J by 1 base, and 10 bases separated the two germline ends. CDR3 size: 13 residues. CDR1 MNHNS and CDR2 SASEGT come from the germline V gene. The CDR3 DNA follows: TGTGCCAGCATGTTCGCAGAGAACACTGAAGCTTTCTTT. Its translation is CASMFAENTEAFF.

This clonotype showed up many times. The chain has TRBV14 and TRBJ1-2, with unresolved D. Germline assignment: CDR1 SGHDN and CDR2 FVKESK. This CDR3 has 15 residues. V was shortened by 0 bases and J by 5 bases, with 13 bases between the two germline ends. The CDR3 region has the DNA TGTGCCAGCAGCCAAGAAACGAAAACTGCTTATGGCTACACCTTC. Encoded protein: CASSQETKTAYGYTF.

This clonotype has ten or more counts. The rearrangement uses TRBV12-3 or TRBV12-4 and TRBJ2-5, with D possibly TRBD1 on 6 matching bases. This CDR3 region has 14 residues. V dropped 10 bases and J dropped 2 bases, with 17 bases sitting between them. The CDR3 reads CATTGDTSQETQYF. CDR3 DNA sequence: TGTGCCACCACCGGGGACACCTCACAAGAGACCCAGTACTTC.

In this sample, this clonotype turned up a few times. The chain couples TRBV25-1 to TRBJ2-3; D is unclear. CDR1 and CDR2 from the germline V gene are MGHDK and SYGVNS. CDR3 length equals 15 residues. V gave up 2 bases and J gave up 2 bases, with 11 bases separating them. The DNA for the CDR3 is TGTGCCAGCAGTGAAATTGGTCAGAACACAGATACGCAGTATTTT. Translated, it gives CASSEIGQNTDTQYF.

This clonotype was seen more than once but under ten times. The V gene is TRBV20-1, the J gene TRBJ2-1; TRBD2 matches 7 bases. This CDR3 is built from 15 residues. V shed 2 bases, J shed 3 bases, and the junction held 7 bases outside the gene matches. Germline V CDR1 and CDR2: DFQATT, SNEGSKA (reference sequence). CDR3 sequence reads: CSARLGGGVYNEQFF. DNA of the CDR3: TGCAGTGCTAGACTCGGCGGGGGAGTCTACAATGAGCAGTTCTTC.

This clonotype has at least ten counts. The rearrangement links TRBV12-3 or TRBV12-4 to TRBJ2-7; TRBD1 might be the D (5 bases). The V and J ends lost 3 bases and 7 bases respectively, with 10 bases between them. The CDR3 has 12 amino acids. The CDR3 DNA follows: TGTGCCAGCAGTTTCGGGCAGGGAGAGCAGTACGTC. This encodes CASSFGQGEQYV.

This clonotype was detected many times. The gene calls are TRBV28 and TRBJ2-7; TRBD1 agrees at 9 bases. From germline, CDR1 is MDHEN and CDR2 SYDVKM. Losses at the gene ends were 4 bases for V and 1 base for J; bases not matched to a gene: 5. CDR3 length: 15 amino acids. As DNA, the CDR3 is TGTGCCAGCAGTTCCGCCGGGACAGGGTCCTACGAGCAGTACGTC. This translates into CASSSAGTGSYEQYV.

This clonotype was counted ten times or more. The rearrangement uses TRBV28 and TRBJ2-1; D unresolved. V lost 2 bases and J 6 bases, leaving 8 bases between the germline ends. From germline, CDR1 is MDHEN and CDR2 SYDVKM. This CDR3 region has 13 residues. The chain's CDR3 is CASSLLEPNEQFF. The CDR3 region has the DNA TGTGCCAGCAGTTTACTAGAACCCAATGAGCAGTTCTTC.

This clonotype was counted ten times or more. The chain is built from TRBV6-1 and TRBJ2-7, with TRBD2 identical over 7 bases. The germline V gene encodes CDR1 MNHNS and CDR2 SASEGT. Trimming cost V 7 bases and J 1 base; bases outside gene matches: 10. CDR3 length: 15 residues. CDR3 nucleotides: TGTGCCAGCACTCCCGGGGGAGCGGGGTCCTACGAGCAGTACTTC. This encodes CASTPGGAGSYEQYF.

This chain links TRBV29-1 with TRBJ2-5, with 9 bases fitting TRBD2. The CDR3 sequence is 14 residues long. Looked up from germline, CDR1 is SQVTM and CDR2 is ANQGSEA. With V trimmed by 5 bases and J by 2 bases, 6 bases remained unmatched. Written as DNA, the CDR3 is TGCAGCGTTTCCCGACTAGCGGCACAAGAGACCCAGTACTTC. It specifies CSVSRLAAQETQYF. Supplemented by reference TRBV29-1 and TRBJ2-5, the full variable domain reads SAVISQKPSRDICQRGTSLTIQCQVDSQVTMMFWYRQQPGQSLTLIATANQGSEATYESGFVIDKFPISRPNLTFSTLTVSNMSPEDSSIYLCSVSRLAAQETQYFGPGTRLLVL.

The table lists this clonotype with many counts. The rearrangement uses TRBV25-1 and TRBJ2-6; tentatively, D is TRBD1 (6 bases). CDR1 is MGHDK, CDR2 SYGVNS, per germline. Trimming removed 1 base at V and 0 bases at J, with 13 bases between. The CDR3 covers 18 residues. This CDR3 reads CASSEFLRGASGANVLTF. The DNA for the CDR3 is TGTGCCAGCAGTGAATTCCTCAGGGGCGCCTCTGGGGCCAACGTCCTGACTTTC.

This clonotype was picked up many times. The chain combines TRBV6-5 with TRBJ2-1, with D maybe TRBD2 (5 bases). Germline V lookup: CDR1 MNHEY, CDR2 SVGAGI. CDR3 length equals 15 residues. The ends were cut back, 6 bases at V and 0 bases at J, with 12 bases in the middle. The CDR3 here is CASSPEAPSYNEQFF. The DNA for the CDR3 is TGTGCCAGCAGCCCGGAGGCCCCCTCCTACAATGAGCAGTTCTTC.

This clonotype appeared many times. The J gene is TRBJ2-1, the V gene TRBV5-5, with 7 bases lining up with TRBD2. The CDR3 runs to 14 residues. Losses at the gene ends were 3 bases for V and 2 bases for J; bases not matched to a gene: 2. From germline, CDR1 is SGHKS and CDR2 YYEKEE (reference sequence). The CDR3 is CASSWDYTYNEQFF. The CDR3 nucleotides read TGTGCCAGCAGCTGGGACTACACCTACAATGAGCAGTTCTTC.

Ten or more counts support this clonotype. This rearrangement joins TRBV14 to TRBJ2-7; D is perhaps TRBD2 (5 bases). V was shortened by 1 base and J by 2 bases, with 12 bases between the two germline ends. The CDR3 has 15 residues. The germline CDR1 and CDR2 sequences are SGHDN and FVKESK. In DNA, the CDR3 is TGTGCCAGCAGCCAAGTTTTGGGAGAGGCCTACGAGCAGTACTTC. Amino acids: CASSQVLGEAYEQYF.

The table lists this clonotype with many counts. In DNA, the CDR3 is TGTGCCAGCAGCCAAGGGCACAAGGGGTCTGGCTACACCTTC. Protein product: CASSQGHKGSGYTF. The rearrangement joins TRBV3-1 to TRBJ1-2; D possibly corresponds to TRBD1 (5 bases). The V and J ends lost 1 base and 7 bases respectively, with 13 bases between them. The germline V gene encodes CDR1 LGHDT and CDR2 YNNKEL (reference sequence). The CDR3 consists of 14 residues.

The table lists this clonotype with a few counts. The chain is built from TRBV29-1 and TRBJ2-5, with 8 bases lining up with TRBD2. Germline V gives CDR1 SQVTM, CDR2 ANQGSEA. The CDR3 covers 12 residues. Germline trimming cut 7 bases from V and 4 bases from J; bases unmatched to any gene: 5. CDR3 nucleotide sequence: TGCAGCGCGCCGGGACTAGGAGAGACCCAGTACTTC. It specifies CSAPGLGETQYF. Drawing the rest from reference TRBV29-1 and TRBJ2-5, the complete variable domain is SAVISQKPSRDICQRGTSLTIQCQVDSQVTMMFWYRQQPGQSLTLIATANQGSEATYESGFVIDKFPISRPNLTFSTLTVSNMSPEDSSIYLCSAPGLGETQYFGPGTRLLVL.

This clonotype was picked up many times. The J gene is TRBJ2-2, the V gene TRBV6-2 or TRBV6-3; TRBD2 is a possible D gene (6 bases). Germline loops: CDR1 MNHEY, CDR2 SVGEGT. V was pared by 2 bases and J by 4 bases, with 8 bases between. This CDR3 spans 14 amino acids. DNA of the CDR3: TGTGCCAGCAGTTACGCGGGAACCACCGGGGAGCTGTTTTTT. Translating gives CASSYAGTTGELFF.

This clonotype turned up a few times. The CDR3 coding sequence is TGTGCCAGCAGTCGGAGGGGAAGAGTCTCTGAAGCTTTCTTT. The encoded protein is CASSRRGRVSEAFF. V is TRBV6-5 and J is TRBJ1-1; perhaps TRBD1 as D (5 bases). The V gene's germline CDR1 is MNHEY and CDR2 SVGAGI. Trimming shortened V by 5 bases and J by 6 bases, and 16 bases separated the two germline ends. The CDR3 sequence is 14 residues long.

In its sample, this clonotype was seen a few times. The chain links TRBV5-6 to TRBJ2-7, with D tentatively TRBD1 (5 bases). The ends were cut back, 6 bases at V and 4 bases at J, with 23 bases in the middle. This CDR3 region has 16 residues. CDR1 SGHDT and CDR2 YYEEEE come from the germline V gene. DNA for the CDR3: TGTGCCAGCAAATTGAATTGGGCTACAGGAACTTACGAGCAGTACTTC. This codes for CASKLNWATGTYEQYF.

The J gene is TRBJ2-7, the V gene TRBV20-1; 7 bases agree with TRBD2. The germline CDR1 and CDR2 sequences are DFQATT and SNEGSKA (reference sequence). The J segment lost 4 bases and the V segment lost 3 bases, leaving 6 bases of the junction unmatched. CDR3 length: 13 residues. The CDR3 loop is CSARGPSGYEQYF. The CDR3 DNA reads TGCAGTGCTAGGGGGCCTAGCGGATACGAGCAGTACTTC.

There are a few counts of this clonotype. The chain recombines TRBV12-3 or TRBV12-4 with TRBJ2-4, with 9 bases aligning to TRBD1. The V gene end was trimmed by 6 bases and the J gene end by 8 bases; junction bases not matched to a gene: 20. The CDR3 is 18 amino acids. CDR3 loop: CASRDRGKDRGQHDIQYF. The CDR3 DNA reads TGTGCCAGCAGGGACCGGGGCAAGGACAGGGGACAGCACGACATTCAGTACTTC.

This sequence joins TRBV23-1 and TRBJ2-7; D might be TRBD1 (5 bases). TRBV23-1 is placed among ORFs of uncertain function. Trimming pared 7 bases from V and 0 bases from J, leaving 13 bases between. The CDR3 totals 14 residues. The CDR3 DNA reads TGCGCCAGCAAGCCAGGGAATAGCTCCTACGAGCAGTACGTC. Protein: CASKPGNSSYEQYV.

Of note for this clonotype: A much larger clone is a single base away; this may be a read error. This rearrangement joins TRBV29-1 to TRBJ1-2; D call uncertain. Germline V gene sequence: CDR1 SQVTM, CDR2 ANQGSEA. The CDR3 loop spans 11 amino acids. V lost 7 bases and J lost 5, with 11 bases in between. The CDR3 is CSALVRYGYTF. The CDR3, as DNA: TGCAGCGCCCTGGTTCGGTATGGCTACACCTTC.